This T cell receptor (beta chain) derives from a study of identical twins. The CDR3 totals 13 residues. Between the trimmed V and J ends, which lost 4 bases and 5 bases, there was a span of 11 bases. Germline values: CDR1 SGHAT, CDR2 FQNNGV. One entry per CDR3 protein, called by TCRdb with MiXCR from the 5' RACE reads. In the table there are around 95,000 distinct CDR3 sequences, just under 6% of which are singletons. This clonotype has at least ten counts. This rearrangement joins TRBV11-2 to TRBJ2-5; no definite D call. Material: memory T cells sorted from blood. The clonotype comes from a woman aged 45 to 65 in good health. CDR3 region: CASSWAIGETQYF. CDR3 DNA sequence: TGTGCCAGCAGCTGGGCCATTGGGGAGACCCAGTACTTC.